This T cell receptor beta chain was captured in a study of T cells in Graves' hyperthyroidism and ophthalmopathy. This clonotype has just a few counts. The TCR beta CDR3 regions underwent amplification using RNA transcripts as the source. The HTBI set primed first-round TCR CDR3 RT-PCR. TCRdb ran MiXCR on the multiplex PCR reads and lists one entry per CDR3 protein. The repertoire includes roughly 290,000 distinct CDR3 sequences, about an eighth of them detected once, and 7.5% to 8% sits in the top ten. The material sequenced was blood. This clonotype was obtained from a woman in her 30s with Graves' hyperthyroidism that later progressed to Graves' ophthalmopathy.

CDR3 sequence (DNA): TGCAGTGCTAGAGACATACCAGGGAGCCCCACAGATACGCAGTATTTT. It is translated as CSARDIPGSPTDTQYF. The rearrangement uses TRBV20-1 and TRBJ2-3; TRBD1 or TRBD2 may be the D gene (5 bases each). Per germline, CDR1 DFQATT and CDR2 SNEGSKA (reference sequence). The CDR3 is 16 residues long. V was cut by 0 bases and J by 2 bases, with 15 bases left in between.